This record concerns one TCR beta chain sequence. Its antigen specificity is not known. No base quality values were provided; no much bigger clone lies one nucleotide off. This specimen belongs to a study of cytomegalovirus exposure and HLA in healthy donors (dated by TCRdb to 2016 to 2017). Broadly, across the study: In an earlier analysis of 587 of the donors, around 300 Gb of sequence data and 90 million to 120 million unique TCR beta sequences from about 179 million T cells were reported. The study profiled the T cell repertoires of hundreds of subjects by immunosequencing and related them to cytomegalovirus serostatus. Rather than drawing on any new phenotypic data, the later analysis identified candidate immune exposures from TCR beta sequences and the way those sequences occurred across donors. In a later genetic analysis, genome-wide SNP genotypes for about three fifths of the roughly 670 donors were used, and that subset was treated as a discovery cohort. On average, about 240,000 unique TCR beta nucleotide sequences were sequenced per donor among 350 to 400 genotyped donors of the cohort, with about 17% of those sequences being non-productive. To decide whether each TCR beta V gene segment behaved as functional or pseudogenic, an earlier analysis of 587 of the donors relied on high-throughput TCR beta sequencing. Approximately 310 gigabases of sequencing data and tens of millions of unique TCR sequences were included in an early release covering 500 to 750 HLA-typed donors. Donor age, sex, ethnicity and CMV serostatus were compiled together with the repertoire data. The genetic ancestry cluster associated with self-reported Caucasian donors included over 80% of the 300 to 450 genotyped donors. Every discovery cohort repertoire had been produced on one sequencing platform. Both class I and class II loci were covered by HLA typing, at four-digit resolution. Typing coverage varied by locus: roughly 629-640 donors for A, B, C, DRB1 and DQB1; 500 to 550 for DQA1; 606 for DPA1; approximately 490 for DPB1. The study aimed to test whether cataloging public T cell receptors could reveal signatures of past pathogen exposure. Four to six DR-DQ haplotypes were handled as single units for association and clustering, since linkage in the cohort was strong. To predict cytomegalovirus infection status, the study brought together high-throughput TCR immunosequencing, statistical association of individual TCRs with disease status, and machine learning. A later analysis re-analyzed previously published TCR beta repertoires from 660 or so donors and added high-resolution HLA genotyping to study TCR occurrence patterns. Along with the roughly 610-subject first cohort, a separate validation cohort of over a hundred different subjects was used. Broad study findings and their caveats: Correlated functional status among segregating V segments might reflect linkage disequilibrium, but an unknown experimental factor could not be ruled out. A later analysis found that most CMV-associated TCR beta chains appeared HLA-restricted, with HLA associations seemingly driven largely by CMV exposure. The study listed 164 TCR beta chains as associated with cytomegalovirus. A further reported finding was that TCR beta sequences accurately predicted the HLA-A and HLA-B alleles for most subjects in the first cohort. A group of highly shared sequence variants was considered likely to be a technical artifact of the sequencing pipeline. In a later analysis, HLA-associated TCR beta chains showed more clonal expansion and lower generation probabilities than non-associated chains that were equally common. Roughly uniform sequencing depth across donors was assumed in presence/absence analyses, although this assumption may not hold. Because counts were too low, seventeen rarely observed V segments, including chromosome 9 orphons, were excluded from the earlier analysis of 500 to 700 of the donors. It was suggested by the authors that the approach could potentially be generalized to other disease states and immunological phenotypes. Broadly in line with IMGT annotations, most TCR beta V segments showed up in productive rearrangements about 87% or about 30% of the time in an earlier analysis of 450 to 600 of the donors. Assigning TCR associations to individual alleles was difficult when HLA alleles, especially DR and DQ, strongly co-occurred. Because HLA typing was unavailable for some donors at each locus, only the typed subset was used in association tests. The cohort was sequenced for TCR beta chains only, and without alpha or paired-chain data the features that could be detected were limited. In a later genetic analysis, a missense DCLRE1C variant was associated with V-gene and J-gene trimming of TCR beta chains, and the association was replicated in an independent cohort. According to a later analysis, parvovirus B19, influenza, CMV and Epstein-Barr virus appeared linked to several top co-occurrence clusters. The classifier was reported to diagnose cytomegalovirus status with high specificity and sensitivity in both the original cohort and the validation cohort. Across donors, most TCR sequences were observed very rarely, whereas some public TCRs were present in many individuals. The only immune exposure information available for the cohort was CMV serostatus. Specific HLA alleles were associated with about 17,000 TCR beta sequences at a false discovery rate of 0.05 in a later analysis. In vitro tests confirmed that a few of the cytomegalovirus-associated TCR beta chains recognize cytomegalovirus antigens. Some IMGT-functional V segments, including TRBV6-2 and TRBV6-3, could not be distinguished by the 87-base-pair reads and were therefore excluded. According to a later genetic analysis, donors in an Asian-associated ancestry cluster had fewer N-insertions in productive TCRs than the approximately 650-donor mean. In a later analysis, TCR association rates were found to vary across HLA loci, with the most associated TCRs seen for DRB1 alleles and the fewest for HLA-C alleles.

Libraries were constructed by the immunoSEQ multiplex PCR assay. For the multiplex PCR, a mixture combining 60 forward primers for TCR Vbeta segments and 13 reverse primers for TCR Jbeta segments was used. A multiplex PCR assay on genomic DNA amplified the CDR3 region of rearranged TCR beta genes. The amplified TCR beta libraries were sequenced on the Illumina HiSeq System as 87-base-pair reads. On the study's bioinformatics: A later analysis tallied 75 million to 95 million unique TCR beta chains across the approximately 670 repertoires, and roughly 11 million of those chains were shared by two or more donors. To remove PCR and sequencing errors, raw reads were error-corrected and collapsed into unique sequences using a nearest-neighbor algorithm that merged closely related sequences. CDR3 sequences were aligned to IMGT reference sequences to assign V, D and J gene segments. For a sequence to be retained, a match of at least six nucleotides to both a V gene segment and a J gene segment was required. A rearrangement was called productive if the CDR3 had no stop codons and remained in frame with V and J, and every other rearrangement was called non-productive. Following IMGT convention, CDR3 was defined as the stretch from the second conserved V-encoded cysteine up to the conserved J-encoded phenylalanine. In an earlier analysis of around 540 of the donors, sequences lacking an unambiguous match to a single V gene segment were excluded. In an earlier analysis of approximately 610 of the donors, V segments were called functional above 56.7% productive rearrangements and were called segregating when the between-donor standard deviation exceeded 5%. A statistical classification framework was built for diagnosing cytomegalovirus status from the catalog of TCR beta chain sequences. In a later analysis, V and J genes were assigned by comparing TCR nucleotide sequences against IMGT/GENE-DB human TR gene sequences. A later analysis assigned CDR3 sequences and most-parsimonious VDJ recombination scenarios with the TCRdist pipeline. In a later analysis, each TCR beta chain was defined by its CDR3 amino acid sequence together with its V-gene family, and reads without a unique V-gene family were excluded. In a later analysis, fewer than 600 highly shared, low-generation-probability nucleotide sequences were removed to address suspected cross-contamination and a sequencing artifact. In a later analysis, a clonal expansion index was calculated for each public chain from normalized within-repertoire ranks of inferred template counts. A later analysis computed generation probabilities with a VDJ recombination model fitted to out-of-frame rearrangements, and checked the results against IGoR. In a later analysis, TCR-TCR, TCR-HLA and TCR-CMV co-occurrence was scored with hypergeometric tests, and a repertoire-size bias correction was applied to TCR pairs. False discovery rates were estimated in a later analysis by permuting HLA or CMV assignments 20 times. In a later analysis, co-occurring TCRs were grouped using DBSCAN, with TCRdist sequence similarity added in when clustering inside HLA-allele-positive subsets. Repertoires with fewer than 30,000 or more than 120,000 public chains, plus five repertoires with anomalous nucleotide sharing, were excluded from co-occurrence clustering. TCRdb retrieved this table from immuneACCESS and kept in-frame rearrangements only. Not all clones are present; in checked studies, unresolved V genes account for under half, and no reason is known for the remainder. D and trimming come from the DNA, and the V and J calls and clone size come from that table. The sample table holds tens of thousands of clones, of which more than 60% were seen once. 5.5% of the sample lies in the top ten.

The cohort was made up of about 610 healthy bone marrow donors. At the time of sampling, all cohort members were nominally healthy, though unrecorded immune exposures were likely present. The donor tested CMV seropositive and was one of the 289 seropositive cohort members. A peripheral blood sample was collected from each donor, and TCR beta sequencing was performed on peripheral blood mononuclear cells. Genomic DNA was extracted from the blood cell samples with the Qiagen DNeasy Blood Extraction Kit. Germline trimming amounts to 5 bases on V and 6 bases on J, with 11 as the count of junction bases outside the gene matches. From the germline V gene (reference sequence), CDR1 is MNHEY and CDR2 is SMNVEV. The cysteine opens and the phenylalanine closes a CDR3 of 15 amino acids. Only CDR3 DNA is held: 45 bases, read in frame from base 1.

Sample: PBMCs. This receptor chain uses TRBV27 and TRBJ2-3; 7 bases in the middle match TRBD2. The TCR originated in a male donor in good health and CMV-seropositive. The CDR3 region reads CASSNGSGFLDTQYF. The DNA is TGTGCCAGCAGTAACGGTAGCGGGTTCTTGGATACGCAGTATTTT.